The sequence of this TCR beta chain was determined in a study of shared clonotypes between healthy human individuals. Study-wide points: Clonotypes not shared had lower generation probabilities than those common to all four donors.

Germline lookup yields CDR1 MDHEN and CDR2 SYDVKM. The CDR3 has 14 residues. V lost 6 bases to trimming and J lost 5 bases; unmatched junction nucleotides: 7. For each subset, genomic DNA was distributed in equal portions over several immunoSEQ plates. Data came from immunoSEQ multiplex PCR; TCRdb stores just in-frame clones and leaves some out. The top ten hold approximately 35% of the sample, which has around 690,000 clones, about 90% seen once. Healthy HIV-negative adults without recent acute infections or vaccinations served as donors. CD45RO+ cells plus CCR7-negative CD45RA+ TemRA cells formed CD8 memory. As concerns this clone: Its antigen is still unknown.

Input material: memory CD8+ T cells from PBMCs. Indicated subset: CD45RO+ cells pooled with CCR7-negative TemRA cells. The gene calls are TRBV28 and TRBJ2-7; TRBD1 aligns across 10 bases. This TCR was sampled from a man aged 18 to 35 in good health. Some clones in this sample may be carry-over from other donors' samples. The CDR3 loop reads CASRADRGLHEQYF. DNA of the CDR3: TGTGCCAGCAGGGCAGACAGGGGGCTTCACGAGCAGTACTTC. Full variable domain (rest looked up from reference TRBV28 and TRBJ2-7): DVKVTQSSRYLVKRTGEKVFLECVQDMDHENMFWYRQDPGLGLRLIYFSYDVKMKEKGDIPEGYSVSREKKERFSLILESASTNQTSMYLCASRADRGLHEQYFGPGTRLTVT.